A selection of T cell receptor beta chains follows, all from one sample in a study of CD8+CD57+ T cells in acquired aplastic anemia. TCRdb called the reads again in MiXCR, with one record for every CDR3 protein. The table lists 55,000 to 80,000 distinct CDR3 sequences, roughly half of them singletons. The source material was sorted CD4+, CD8+, or CD8+CD57+ T cells (not recorded which) from PBMCs. These receptors all come from a human donor in good health, serving as a control. Each CDR3 is given with its conserved first and last residue. D genes are given only for firm matches. For some rows the clone size is stated as once, few or many, or as a class when expanded; others skip it.

D: -; J: TRBJ2-5; V: TRBV20-1; size: few; DNA: TGCAGTGCTAGAGGTGGGGGGACCCAGTACTTC; CDR3: CSARGGGTQYF
D: -; J: TRBJ2-7; V: TRBV2; size: -; DNA: TGTGCCAGCACCGGCGGACCGGGGCCCCCCTACGAGCAGTACTTC; CDR3: CASTGGPGPPYEQYF
D: TRBD1; J: TRBJ1-2; V: TRBV7-2; size: -; DNA: TGTGCCAGCAGCTTTGGGACAGATGGCTACACCTTC; CDR3: CASSFGTDGYTF
D: -; J: TRBJ1-6; V: TRBV4-1; size: -; DNA: TGCGCCAGCAGGCTTGGTACAGTAAAGGGTTCACCCCTCCACTTT; CDR3: CASRLGTVKGSPLHF
D: TRBD2; J: TRBJ2-1; V: TRBV20-1; size: -; DNA: TGCAGTGCGTCGGGACTAGTATTTGAGCAGTTCTTC; CDR3: CSASGLVFEQFF
D: -; J: TRBJ2-7; V: TRBV10-3; size: once; DNA: TGTGCCATCAGTGATCCAAAGACAGACGAGCAGTACTTC; CDR3: CAISDPKTDEQYF
D: -; J: TRBJ1-2; V: TRBV20-1; size: many; DNA: TGCAGTGCTAGTGCCGGATCGAGTAACTATGGCTACACCTTC; CDR3: CSASAGSSNYGYTF
D: -; J: TRBJ1-2; V: TRBV14; size: -; DNA: TGTGCCAGCAGCTCCTCAGACAACTATGGCTACACCTTC; CDR3: CASSSSDNYGYTF
D: -; J: TRBJ1-2; V: TRBV2; size: many; DNA: TGTGCCAGCAGTGACGAGGTTTCTTATCCGGGCACCAATGGCTACACCTTC; CDR3: CASSDEVSYPGTNGYTF
D: TRBD1; J: TRBJ2-5; V: TRBV7-9; size: many; DNA: TGTGCCAGCAGCCCCCGACAGGGGATGCAAGAGACCCAGTACTTC; CDR3: CASSPRQGMQETQYF
D: -; J: TRBJ2-1; V: TRBV15; size: few; DNA: TGTGCCACCAGCCCCGAAGGGGGCTCCTACAATGAGCAGTTCTTC; CDR3: CATSPEGGSYNEQFF
D: TRBD2; J: TRBJ2-3; V: TRBV29-1; size: few; DNA: TGCAGCGCCGCAAACTTAGGGGAGGCGGGAGCTATAGTAATCTCAGATACGCAGTATTTT; CDR3: CSAANLGEAGAIVISDTQYF
D: TRBD1; J: TRBJ2-7; V: TRBV3-1; size: many; DNA: TGTGCCAGCAGCCTCCCGGGACAGGGGGCGCGGGAGCAGTACTTC; CDR3: CASSLPGQGAREQYF
D: -; J: TRBJ2-5; V: TRBV24-1; size: many; DNA: TGTGCCACCAGTGATACGGAGGGGGGAGTCCAAGAGACCCAGTACTTC; CDR3: CATSDTEGGVQETQYF
D: -; J: TRBJ1-3; V: TRBV7-9; size: -; DNA: TGTGCCAGCAGCCTAGGGGCAGGGGAAGGAAACACCATATATTTT; CDR3: CASSLGAGEGNTIYF
D: -; J: TRBJ1-2; V: TRBV5-1; size: -; DNA: TGCGCCAGCAGCTTCCTATCGGGATCCTATGGCTACACCTTC; CDR3: CASSFLSGSYGYTF
D: -; J: TRBJ1-6; V: TRBV24-1; size: -; DNA: TGTGCCACCAGTAAGGGCCTGGGTAAAAATTCACCCCTCCACTTT; CDR3: CATSKGLGKNSPLHF
D: -; J: TRBJ1-1; V: TRBV10-1; size: -; DNA: TGCGCCAGCAGTTTCGCGGGGAAAGACACTGAAGCTTTCTTT; CDR3: CASSFAGKDTEAFF
D: TRBD1; J: TRBJ1-2; V: TRBV29-1; size: -; DNA: TGCAGCGTGGGAGGACAGGGAAACTATGGCTACACCTTC; CDR3: CSVGGQGNYGYTF
D: -; J: TRBJ2-7; V: TRBV25-1; size: -; DNA: TGTGCCAGCAGTTTAAACAGACGCTTCTACGAGCAGTACTTC; CDR3: CASSLNRRFYEQYF
D: TRBD2; J: TRBJ2-1; V: TRBV7-3; size: many; DNA: TGTGCCAGCAGCTCCCGGAGCGGGGGGGCCTACAATGAGCAGTTCTTC; CDR3: CASSSRSGGAYNEQFF
D: -; J: TRBJ1-5; V: TRBV14; size: -; DNA: TGTGCCAGCAGCCTTGGGACCAATCAGCCCCAGCATTTT; CDR3: CASSLGTNQPQHF
D: -; J: TRBJ2-1; V: TRBV11-1; size: once; DNA: TGTGCCATCACCGATCTAGCGCCTTACAATGAGCAGTTCTTC; CDR3: CAITDLAPYNEQFF
D: TRBD1; J: TRBJ2-7; V: TRBV11-2; size: -; DNA: TGTGCCAGCAGCTTGAATCCGGGACAGGGGTCCTACGAGCAGTACTTC; CDR3: CASSLNPGQGSYEQYF
D: -; J: TRBJ2-2; V: TRBV10-2; size: -; DNA: TGCGCCAGCAGAGCAGATCCGAACACCGGGGAGCTGTTTTTT; CDR3: CASRADPNTGELFF
D: -; J: TRBJ2-1; V: TRBV4-2; size: -; DNA: TGTGCCAGCAGCAGTCCGGGAGTTTTCTACAATGAGCAGTTCTTC; CDR3: CASSSPGVFYNEQFF
D: -; J: TRBJ2-7; V: TRBV11-2; size: -; DNA: TGTGCCAGCGGTCCGGTGTGGCCTGGGGAGCAGTACTTC; CDR3: CASGPVWPGEQYF
D: -; J: TRBJ1-3; V: TRBV10-3; size: -; DNA: TGTGCCATCAGTGAGTCTGCAGGGGGAAACACCATATATTTT; CDR3: CAISESAGGNTIYF
D: -; J: TRBJ1-1; V: TRBV7-8; size: -; DNA: TGTGCCAGCAGCTTGCGGCGGCTAGGGGGCACTGAAGCTTTCTTT; CDR3: CASSLRRLGGTEAFF
D: TRBD1; J: TRBJ1-2; V: TRBV10-3; size: -; DNA: TGTGCCATCAGTGAGATCGGGACAGGGACCAAGGGCTACACCTTC; CDR3: CAISEIGTGTKGYTF
D: TRBD2; J: TRBJ2-3; V: TRBV7-1; size: many; DNA: TGTGCCAGCAGCTCACCCGTGGTGGCGAAGGGTAGCGGGGGGCCTGGGGATACGCAGTATTTT; CDR3: CASSSPVVAKGSGGPGDTQYF
D: TRBD1; J: TRBJ1-4; V: TRBV10-3; size: many; DNA: TGTGCCATCAGTGAGTCTCCAGCGGGGACAGTCAATGAAAAACTGTTTTTT; CDR3: CAISESPAGTVNEKLFF
D: TRBD1; J: TRBJ1-2; V: TRBV11-2; size: -; DNA: TGTGCCAGCAGCTCTGGGACAGGGGCTCCAAACTATGGCTACACCTTC; CDR3: CASSSGTGAPNYGYTF
D: -; J: TRBJ1-1; V: TRBV9; size: -; DNA: TGTGCCAGCAGCGTAGGTACGGGAACTGAAGCTTTCTTT; CDR3: CASSVGTGTEAFF
D: -; J: TRBJ2-7; V: TRBV4-1; size: many; DNA: TGCGCCAGCAGCCAAACAGGTTCAGCCTACGAGCAGTACTTC; CDR3: CASSQTGSAYEQYF
D: -; J: TRBJ2-5; V: TRBV2; size: few; DNA: TGTGCCAGCAGGGTACAAGGACGGGCCGAAGAGACCCAGTACTTC; CDR3: CASRVQGRAEETQYF
D: TRBD1; J: TRBJ2-3; V: TRBV19; size: few; DNA: TGTGCCAGTCGCTGGTCGACAGGGGATACAGATACGCAGTATTTT; CDR3: CASRWSTGDTDTQYF
D: TRBD2; J: TRBJ2-1; V: TRBV11-1; size: once; DNA: TGTGCCAGCAGCTTCGTGGCGGGAGCCGGGGGGGAGCAGTTCTTC; CDR3: CASSFVAGAGGEQFF
D: -; J: TRBJ1-2; V: TRBV12-3/TRBV12-4; size: many; DNA: TGTGCCAGCAGTTTACCCTCACAGAGGTTTAACTATGGCTACACCTTC; CDR3: CASSLPSQRFNYGYTF
D: -; J: TRBJ2-6; V: TRBV5-1; size: -; DNA: TGCGCCAGCAGCTTGGCCGTAGGGAGCTCTGGGGCCAACGTCCTGACTTTC; CDR3: CASSLAVGSSGANVLTF
D: -; J: TRBJ1-5; V: TRBV27; size: few; DNA: TGTGCCAGCGGCCCCAATCAACAGCCCCAGCATTTT; CDR3: CASGPNQQPQHF
D: TRBD2; J: TRBJ2-7; V: TRBV12-3/TRBV12-4; size: many; DNA: TGTGCCAGCAGTTTAACGACTAGCGGGGAGGGTCACGAGCAGTACTTC; CDR3: CASSLTTSGEGHEQYF
D: -; J: TRBJ2-1; V: TRBV20-1; size: many; DNA: TGCAGTGCTTCAGGGTTAAGCTCCTACAATGAGCAGTTCTTC; CDR3: CSASGLSSYNEQFF
D: -; J: TRBJ2-1; V: TRBV24-1; size: -; DNA: TGTGCCGCCAGTGATTTTCCTTACAATGAGCAGTCCTTC; CDR3: CAASDFPYNEQSF
D: -; J: TRBJ1-3; V: TRBV11-1; size: many; DNA: TGTGCCAGCAGCTTAGCTACGGGGGCCTACTCTGGAAACACCATATATTTT; CDR3: CASSLATGAYSGNTIYF
D: -; J: TRBJ2-7; V: TRBV2; size: medium-sized; DNA: TGTGCCAGCAGTGAAGGGTTGGAGTTATACGAGCAGTACTTC; CDR3: CASSEGLELYEQYF
D: TRBD2; J: TRBJ2-7; V: TRBV4-1; size: many; DNA: TGCGCCAGCAGCCAGGGAAAGACTAGCGGGGACCGCGAGCAGTACTTC; CDR3: CASSQGKTSGDREQYF
D: TRBD1; J: TRBJ2-3; V: TRBV7-9; size: -; DNA: TGTGCCAGCGGCCGGGACAGAACAGATACGCAGTATTTT; CDR3: CASGRDRTDTQYF
D: TRBD1; J: TRBJ2-7; V: TRBV19; size: -; DNA: TGTGCCAGTAGGACAGGGGGCACAAACGAGCAGTACTTC; CDR3: CASRTGGTNEQYF
D: -; J: TRBJ1-2; V: TRBV7-9; size: medium-sized; DNA: TGTGCCAGCAGCTTGACAGACTATGGCTACACCTTC; CDR3: CASSLTDYGYTF
D: -; J: TRBJ1-6; V: TRBV19; size: -; DNA: TGTGCCAGTAGTAGGGGGACTACTAATTCACCCCTCCACTTT; CDR3: CASSRGTTNSPLHF
D: -; J: TRBJ2-1; V: TRBV12-3/TRBV12-4; size: many; DNA: TGTGCCAGCAGTTTCTTTCTAGTAAAGACCTACAATGAGCAGTTCTTC; CDR3: CASSFFLVKTYNEQFF
D: TRBD1; J: TRBJ1-2; V: TRBV5-1; size: -; DNA: TGCGCCAGCAGCTCCCGGCGGACAGGGGGCCGTAACTATGGCTACACCTTC; CDR3: CASSSRRTGGRNYGYTF
D: -; J: TRBJ2-7; V: TRBV7-9; size: medium-sized; DNA: TGTGCCAGCAGCTCCACTCCAACATCCTACGAGCAGTACTTC; CDR3: CASSSTPTSYEQYF